This T cell receptor beta chain is drawn from a study of blood T cell repertoires in COVID-19 (dated by TCRdb to the early 2020s). About the full investigation: The collaborator samples originated in the United States, Italy and Spain and spanned the acute and convalescent phases of COVID-19. The repertoires were released in a freely available public database meant as a resource for research on the immune response to SARS-CoV-2. Subjects who had been exposed to COVID-19, were actively infected with it, or had recovered from it provided the deeply sampled blood TCRbeta repertoires that made up the dataset. Sample metadata almost always included a de-identified subject ID, COVID-19 status, age in years and sex. The material from the prospective study consisted of cDNA or gDNA derived from T cells, B-cell-depleted T cells, or PBMCs. The samples were drawn from the first 160 participants of the ongoing ImmuneRACE study and from some 1,300 subjects provided by 6 global collaborators. Where available, HLA class I and class II types were taken from metadata supplied by the sample provider and were not determined by assay-based typing. Study-level results and caveats: The amount of clinical and demographic metadata varied by source and participant and was provided uncurated.

As for this clone: The specificity of this receptor is unknown. It has no much larger one-base neighbor in the sample; base qualities were not kept.

The immunoSEQ Assay, a bias-controlled multiplex PCR, was used to amplify TCRbeta CDR3 regions from genomic DNA. The authors processed their data as follows. The number of nucleated cells in each sample was estimated from the amplification of reference gene primers within the assay. To quantify the absolute abundance of each unique TCRbeta CDR3 rearrangement, sequence reads were collapsed and filtered. For each sample, productive Simpson clonality was calculated by taking the square root of Simpson's diversity index across productive rearrangements. TCRdb's version of the immuneACCESS table is confined to in-frame rearrangements and falls short of the full clone set. An unresolved V gene accounts for under half of the shortfall where checked; the remainder is of unknown origin. Clone size and the V and J calls come from that table; the DNA yielded D and trimming. This sample holds some 70,000 clones; roughly 76% were observed only once. The leading ten clones occupy 20% to 25% of the sample.

Whole blood was collected in K2EDTA tubes by collaborating institutions according to the institutions' own protocols. For TCRbeta analysis, collaborators shipped samples as frozen whole blood, isolated PBMCs, or DNA extracted from either of those sample types. V loses 0 bases, J loses 1 base, and the germline ends lie 15 bases apart. Looking up the germline V gene (reference sequence) yields CDR1 LNHNV and CDR2 YYDKDF. The cysteine opens and the phenylalanine closes a CDR3 of 17 amino acids. Left in the record is the CDR3 DNA by itself, 51 bases read in frame from the first base. This TCR came from a woman in her sixties or seventies with acute or convalescent COVID-19. Source material: peripheral blood. The rearranged segments are TRBV15 and TRBJ1-1, with the D gene uncertain. The sequenced DNA is TGTGCCACCAGCAGAGATGCACCATATGGCCCGAACACTGAAGCTTTCTTT. The translation is CATSRDAPYGPNTEAFF.